This T cell receptor beta chain was identified in a study of shared clonotypes between healthy human individuals. At the level of the study: The donors, two women and three men, were aged 18 to 49. Study-wide points: The study sampled only blood, and tissue repertoires likely differ. Across subsets, estimated richness was generally greater for naive than for memory populations.

Splitting of each subset's genomic DNA was done evenly across several immunoSEQ plates. The method was immunoSEQ multiplex PCR; TCRdb's version includes in-frame clones alone and lacks a portion of them. The sample consists of 1,400,000 or so clones, approximately 98.5% of them appearing once. The CDR3 sequence is 13 residues long. Germline CDR1 is WNHNN and CDR2 is SYGVQD (reference sequence). V was trimmed by 3 bases and J by 7 bases, leaving 12 bases between them. On this clone itself: Its specificity is unknown.

Sequenced material: naive CD4+ T cells sorted from blood. Subset indicated: CD45RA+ positively selected. This chain links TRBV10-1 with TRBJ2-5; the D is unclear. This sequence originates from a man aged 30-40 years in good health. The CDR3 sequence: CASSERSRTTQYF. The CDR3 bases are TGCGCCAGCAGTGAACGGTCGAGGACGACCCAGTACTTC.